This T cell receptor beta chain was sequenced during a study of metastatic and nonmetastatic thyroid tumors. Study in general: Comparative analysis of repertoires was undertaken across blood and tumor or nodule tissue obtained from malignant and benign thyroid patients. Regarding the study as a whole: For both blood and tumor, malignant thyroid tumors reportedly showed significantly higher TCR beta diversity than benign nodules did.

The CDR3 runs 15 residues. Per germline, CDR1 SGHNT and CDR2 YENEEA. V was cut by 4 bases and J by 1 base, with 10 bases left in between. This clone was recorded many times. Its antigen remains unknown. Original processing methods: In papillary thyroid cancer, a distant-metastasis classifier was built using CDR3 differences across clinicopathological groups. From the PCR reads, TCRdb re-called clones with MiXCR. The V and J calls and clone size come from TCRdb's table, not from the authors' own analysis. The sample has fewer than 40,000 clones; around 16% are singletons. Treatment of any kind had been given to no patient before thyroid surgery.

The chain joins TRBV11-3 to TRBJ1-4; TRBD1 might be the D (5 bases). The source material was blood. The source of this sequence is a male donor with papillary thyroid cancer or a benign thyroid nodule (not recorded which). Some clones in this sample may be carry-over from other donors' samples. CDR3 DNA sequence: TGTGCCAGCAGCTGGGGGTCGGAAACTAATGAAAAACTGTTTTTT. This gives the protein CASSWGSETNEKLFF.